This T cell receptor beta chain was captured in a study of blood T cell repertoires in COVID-19. Study overall: Samples taken during acute and convalescent COVID-19 were collected in the United States, Italy and Spain. Sources were T cells, B-cell-depleted T cells, or PBMCs; the material itself was cDNA or gDNA.

In the original workflow: By means of reference gene primer amplification, nucleated cell counts were estimated. The table came from immunoSEQ multiplex PCR; TCRdb's copy has only in-frame clones and leaves some out. The V and J calls and clone size come from that table; D and trimming were worked out from the DNA. The repertoire has some 250,000 clones, approximately 81% of them found once; the top ten carry around 2.9%. There are 14 residues in the CDR3. Trimming removed 3 bases from V and 2 bases from J; junction bases left unmatched: 1. The V gene's germline CDR1 is KGHSH and CDR2 LQKENI. This clone appeared once. The same CDR3 is also encoded by other DNA sequences in this sample.

The chain couples TRBV18 to TRBJ1-3; 7 nucleotides match TRBD1. This TCR derives from a woman in her sixties with active or convalescent COVID-19. Sequencing used peripheral blood. The CDR3 coding sequence is TGTGCCAGCTCACCCGACAGGGCTGGAAACACCATATATTTT. It specifies CASSPDRAGNTIYF. Full variable domain (missing parts from reference TRBV18 and TRBJ1-3): NAGVMQNPRHLVRRRGQEARLRCSPMKGHSHVYWYRQLPEEGLKFMVYLQKENIIDESGMPKERFSAEFPKEGPSILRIQQVVRGDSAAYFCASSPDRAGNTIYFGEGSWLTVV.